The 25 T cell receptor beta chains below were found in one sample sequenced in a study of cytomegalovirus exposure and HLA in healthy donors (dated by TCRdb to 2017 to 2019). Library preparation used the immunoSEQ multiplex PCR assay. A mixture of 60 forward primers for TCR Vbeta segments and 13 reverse primers for TCR Jbeta segments was used in the multiplex PCR. In its TCRdb copy, this immuneACCESS table keeps in-frame sequences only and misses some clones. Where compared with another copy, unresolved V genes explain less than half of these, and the others have no known cause. The sample has 130,000 or so clones on record, roughly 83% of them singletons. The ten largest make up about 1.5% of the sample. The sequenced sample consisted of PBMCs. The receptors were sampled from a man aged 40-49 years in good health and CMV-seronegative.

V and J are TRBV7-3 and TRBJ2-2, with D perhaps TRBD1 (6 bases). The V gene lost 4 bases and the J gene lost 5 bases, with 11 bases spanning the gap. CDR3 size: 14 residues. In germline, CDR1 is SGHTA, CDR2 FQGTGA. The CDR3 sequence: CASSSPGDTGELFF. The CDR3 coding sequence is TGTGCCAGCAGCTCTCCAGGGGATACCGGGGAGCTGTTTTTT.

In the case of this clone: Its ends do not fully match the called genes, so a read error is possible. As DNA, the CDR3 is TGTGCTAGCAGCTTATTCCCCCCTAATGGCTACACCTTC. Protein: CASSLFPPNGYTF. The J gene is TRBJ1-2, the V gene TRBV7-7; unclear D gene. The CDR3 is made up of 13 amino acids. Germline lookup yields CDR1 SSHAT and CDR2 FNYEAQ (reference sequence).

The J gene is TRBJ2-5, the V gene TRBV19, with 13 bases that match TRBD2. Germline V gene sequence: CDR1 LNHDA, CDR2 SQIVND (reference sequence). There are 17 residues in the CDR3. V was pared by 5 bases and J by 8 bases, with 14 bases of the junction left unmatched. CDR3 sequence: CASSPNYGLAGAFTQYF. DNA for the CDR3: TGTGCCAGTAGTCCGAATTACGGACTAGCGGGGGCATTTACCCAGTACTTC.

This clone was recorded once. CDR3 DNA: TGCGCCAGCAGCTTGGAACCCACGACAGGGAAGGGTGATGAAAAACTGTTTTTT. As protein: CASSLEPTTGKGDEKLFF. This rearrangement joins TRBV5-1 to TRBJ1-4; 7 positions agree with TRBD1. V shed 0 bases and J 6 bases; nucleotides not matched to a gene: 14. The CDR3 is 18 amino acids. Germline V lookup: CDR1 SGHRS, CDR2 YFSETQ.

The chain carries TRBV29-1 and TRBJ2-3; 7 nucleotides line up with TRBD2. Per germline, CDR1 SQVTM and CDR2 ANQGSEA. CDR3 length equals 13 residues. The J segment lost 2 bases and the V segment lost 4 bases, leaving 3 bases of the junction unmatched. The CDR3 sequence: CSVGRDYTDTQYF. Written as DNA, the CDR3 is TGCAGCGTTGGGCGGGACTACACAGATACGCAGTATTTT.

The chain couples TRBV5-1 to TRBJ2-4; 7 nucleotides match TRBD2. This CDR3 is 17 amino acids long. V shed 2 bases and J 5 bases; nucleotides not matched to a gene: 13. The germline CDR1 and CDR2 sequences are SGHRS and YFSETQ. The CDR3 protein is CASSLGLERGNENIQYF. For the CDR3, the DNA is TGCGCCAGCAGCTTAGGACTCGAGCGGGGAAACGAAAACATTCAGTACTTC.

The rearrangement links TRBV2 to TRBJ1-5, with D unresolved. Per germline, CDR1 SNHLY and CDR2 FYNNEI. V gave up 2 bases and J gave up 7 bases, with 9 bases separating them. The CDR3 has 13 residues. In DNA, the CDR3 is TGTGCCAGCAGTGAATGGAGCGGGCAGCCCCAGCATTTT. It translates to CASSEWSGQPQHF. The entire variable domain, with the rest obtained from reference TRBV2 and TRBJ1-5, is as follows: EPEVTQTPSHQVTQMGQEVILRCVPISNHLYFYWYRQILGQKVEFLVSFYNNEISEKSEIFDDQFSVERPDGSNFTLKIRSTKLEDSAMYFCASSEWSGQPQHFGDGTRLSIL.

This clone was seen a handful of times. Other DNA sequences in this specimen translate into the identical CDR3. V is TRBV5-1 and J is TRBJ2-1; tentatively, D is TRBD1 (6 bases). The germline V and J ends were trimmed by 2 bases and 0 bases, with 9 bases remaining between them. This CDR3 spans 15 amino acids. In germline, CDR1 is SGHRS, CDR2 YFSETQ. CDR3 region: CASSFGDTSYNEQFF. The DNA for the CDR3 is TGCGCCAGCAGCTTTGGGGACACCTCCTACAATGAGCAGTTCTTC.

The chain couples TRBV18 to TRBJ2-2; D is uncertain. This CDR3 contains 16 residues. The V end was cut by 2 bases, the J end by 4 bases, with 14 bases between. The germline CDR1 and CDR2 sequences are KGHSH and LQKENI. CDR3 bases: TGTGCCAGCTCACCAAGTCAATACACCCCCACCGGGGAGCTGTTTTTT. It yields the protein CASSPSQYTPTGELFF.

The chain combines TRBV19 with TRBJ2-1; 8 positions match TRBD2. Germline lookup yields CDR1 LNHDA and CDR2 SQIVND (reference sequence). There are 16 residues in the CDR3. V lost 4 bases, J lost 0 bases, and 5 bases stayed unmatched. The CDR3 DNA sequence: TGTGCCAGTAGTACTAGCGGGTGGAGCTCCTACAATGAGCAGTTCTTC. Its protein product is CASSTSGWSSYNEQFF.

This rearrangement joins TRBV19 to TRBJ1-2; D perhaps matches TRBD1 (5 bases). The CDR3 has 16 residues. Germline-derived CDR1 and CDR2 are LNHDA and SQIVND (reference sequence). V lost 4 bases to trimming and J lost 3 bases, with 18 bases between them. The CDR3: CASSRGHIESHYGYTF. Here the CDR3 DNA reads TGTGCCAGTAGTAGAGGACACATTGAATCTCACTATGGCTACACCTTC. Combining the CDR3 with reference TRBV19 and TRBJ1-2 gives the whole variable domain DGGITQSPKYLFRKEGQNVTLSCEQNLNHDAMYWYRQDPGQGLRLIYYSQIVNDFQKGDIAEGYSVSREKKESFPLTVTSAQKNPTAFYLCASSRGHIESHYGYTFGSGTRLTVV.

The J gene is TRBJ1-4, the V gene TRBV4-3; weak D call: TRBD1 (6 bases). Trimming pared 5 bases from V and 7 bases from J, leaving 17 bases between. The CDR3 has 15 amino acids. The V gene's germline CDR1 is LGHNA and CDR2 YSLEER. The CDR3 nucleotides are TGCGCCAGCAGCGACGGGATAGGGGGAAGTGAAAAACTGTTTTTT. Translated: CASSDGIGGSEKLFF.

Notes on this clone: Other DNA sequences of this sample code for an identical CDR3. The rearrangement uses TRBV4-1 and TRBJ2-1; possibly TRBD2 for D (6 bases). Trimming cost V 0 bases and J 5 bases, with 8 bases left between them. This CDR3 comprises 14 residues. Germline values: CDR1 MGHRA, CDR2 YSYEKL. The CDR3 DNA reads TGCGCCAGCAGCCAAGAGGGCGGGAACAATGAGCAGTTCTTC. It is translated as CASSQEGGNNEQFF.

J is TRBJ2-1 and V is TRBV19; no clear D. V gave up 8 bases and J gave up 6 bases, with 11 bases separating them. This CDR3 is built from 12 residues. Germline lookup yields CDR1 LNHDA and CDR2 SQIVND (reference sequence). The CDR3 coding sequence is TGTGCCAGTGGAGCAGAGGTCAATGAGCAGTTCTTC. It yields the protein CASGAEVNEQFF.

This clone was seen a single time. V usage is TRBV27 and J usage is TRBJ2-5; the D gene is possibly TRBD1 (6 bases). Gene TRBJ2-7 matches the end of the DNA better, so the J call may be wrong. Per germline, CDR1 MNHEY and CDR2 SMNVEV (reference sequence). The CDR3 totals 13 residues. The CDR3 reads CASSRRQDFEQYF. The CDR3 nucleotides read TGTGCCAGCAGTCGGAGACAGGACTTCGAGCAGTACTTC.

This clone was observed once. The chain couples TRBV5-1 to TRBJ1-6; D ambiguous. Germline CDR1 SGHRS, CDR2 YFSETQ. V was cut by 3 bases and J by 5 bases, with 12 bases left in between. The CDR3 is 15 amino acids. CDR3 nucleotide sequence: TGCGCCAGCAGCTCCGGACCGAGGGATAATTCACCCCTCCACTTT. It is translated as CASSSGPRDNSPLHF.

The chain is built from TRBV7-9 and TRBJ1-5; TRBD1 agrees at 9 bases. The CDR3 sequence is 15 residues long. Germline-derived CDR1 and CDR2 are SEHNR and FQNEAQ (reference sequence). After removal of 5 bases from V and 7 bases from J, the junction contained 9 bases not matched to a gene. CDR3 sequence reads: CASSLQGAKEQPQHF. The DNA for the CDR3 is TGTGCCAGCAGCCTACAGGGGGCAAAGGAACAGCCCCAGCATTTT.

Only one count was recorded for this clone. The chain combines TRBV30 with TRBJ2-1, with 10 bases matching TRBD2. The CDR3 consists of 15 residues. CDR1 is GTSNPN and CDR2 is SVGIG in the germline V gene (reference sequence). After removal of 0 bases from V and 7 bases from J, the junction contained 6 bases not matched to a gene. This CDR3 reads CAWSVLGTSANEQFF. The CDR3 DNA follows: TGTGCCTGGAGTGTACTCGGGACTAGCGCTAATGAGCAGTTCTTC.

This chain joins TRBV5-1 and TRBJ2-5; TRBD2 is a possible D gene (6 bases). The CDR3 runs 13 residues. With 4 bases removed from V and 5 bases from J, the gap between germline ends came to 12 bases. The germline CDR1 and CDR2 sequences are SGHRS and YFSETQ. CDR3 sequence: CASSPTGDETQYF. The CDR3 DNA follows: TGCGCCAGCAGCCCCACGGGGGACGAGACCCAGTACTTC.

The chain recombines TRBV27 with TRBJ2-5; 11 bases fit TRBD2. The CDR3 loop spans 15 amino acids. Trimming cost V 2 bases and J 4 bases; bases outside gene matches: 3. Germline V gene data show CDR1 as MNHEY and CDR2 as SMNVEV (reference sequence). CDR3 sequence: CASSLTSGGLETQYF. The CDR3, as DNA: TGTGCCAGCAGTTTAACTAGCGGGGGTCTAGAGACCCAGTACTTC.

The CDR3 DNA reads TGTGCCAGCAGCGCGCAGGGGGCGACCGGGGAGCTGTTTTTT. Amino acids: CASSAQGATGELFF. The chain has TRBV9 and TRBJ2-2, with 8 bases identical to TRBD1. Losses at the gene ends were 3 bases for V and 5 bases for J; bases not matched to a gene: 3. Germline CDR1 SGDLS, CDR2 YYNGEE. There are 14 residues in the CDR3.

This clone occurred a few times. V gene TRBV29-1 combines with J gene TRBJ2-2; D may be TRBD2 (5 bases). Germline lookup yields CDR1 SQVTM and CDR2 ANQGSEA. This CDR3 is 14 amino acids long. Deletions cut 6 bases from V and 4 bases from J, with 15 bases between. The CDR3 DNA is TGCAGCGTCGGCCGGGAACGGGGCACCGGGGAGCTGTTTTTT. Protein product: CSVGRERGTGELFF.

This sequence joins TRBV15 and TRBJ1-1; TRBD1 matches at 7 bases. V lost 0 bases to trimming and J lost 0 bases; unmatched junction nucleotides: 4. Germline CDR1 reads LNHNV; CDR2 reads YYDKDF (reference sequence). The CDR3 runs 16 residues. This chain's CDR3 is CATSRDRGTVNTEAFF. As DNA, the CDR3 is TGTGCCACCAGCAGAGATCGGGGGACAGTGAACACTGAAGCTTTCTTT. The variable domain in full, completed from reference TRBV15 and TRBJ1-1, reads DAMVIQNPRYQVTQFGKPVTLSCSQTLNHNVMYWYQQKSSQAPKLLFHYYDKDFNNEADTPDNFQSRRPNTSFCFLDIRSPGLGDTAMYLCATSRDRGTVNTEAFFGQGTRLTVV.

This clone was counted a few times. The rearrangement uses TRBV7-2 and TRBJ1-6, with 11 bases lining up with TRBD1. The CDR3 is 16 amino acids. Trimming at V came to 0 bases and at J to 9 bases, leaving 4 bases not matched to a gene. Germline CDR1 SGHTA, CDR2 FQGNSA. Here the CDR3 DNA reads TGTGCCAGCAGCTTAGCACCGGGACAGGGGGGTTCACCCCTCCACTTT. It encodes CASSLAPGQGGSPLHF.

V usage is TRBV28 and J usage is TRBJ1-6; a weak D match, TRBD1 (5 bases). This CDR3 has 15 amino acids. The germline V gene encodes CDR1 MDHEN and CDR2 SYDVKM. Trimming took off 3 bases at V and 3 bases at J, with 9 bases between the two ends. CDR3 sequence reads: CASSFQGVYNSPLHF. The CDR3 DNA follows: TGTGCCAGCAGTTTTCAAGGGGTCTATAATTCACCCCTCCACTTT.